This T cell receptor beta chain was sequenced during a study of T cell repertoires in cytomegalovirus infection. As to this clonotype: No antigen is known for it.

CDR1 is MNHEY, CDR2 SMNVEV, per germline (reference sequence). This CDR3 comprises 15 residues. Trimming removed 6 bases from V and 8 bases from J; junction bases left unmatched: 11. MiXCR, applied by TCRdb to the reads, yields one record per CDR3 protein. The sample lists a few hundred thousand distinct CDR3 sequences, less than 25% occurring once. Findings and limits, study-wide: CMV-specific TCR beta clonotypes restricted by HLA-C were the ones dominating the ex vivo response.

The clonotype was recovered from a human donor in good health (CMV status not recorded). Some clones in this sample may be carry-over from other donors' samples. The input for sequencing was cultured PBMCs, taken from culture after CMV antigen stimulation. This chain connects TRBV27 to TRBJ1-4, with 8 bases matching TRBD1. The CDR3 bases are TGTGCCAGCAGGCCAAACCCAGGGGGCGAGGAAAAACTGTTTTTT. Translating it yields CASRPNPGGEEKLFF.